The next 9 T cell receptor beta chains were all read from a single sample in a study of tumor-infiltrating lymphocytes in primary liver carcinoma. Total RNA amounting to roughly 480 ng was the source from which TCR beta cDNA was made with a constant-region primer. Three nested multiplex PCR rounds, a slightly modified ARM-PCR, produced the libraries for TCR beta. Use of TRBV1-TRBV30 forward primers with a C-beta reverse primer characterized the first two PCR rounds, which lasted about 10 cycles each. Each CDR3 protein is one row after TCRdb ran MiXCR on the multiplex PCR reads. The sample holds around 35,000 distinct CDR3 sequences, roughly 80% seen once. It was from approximately 20-30 mg of unsorted bulk tissue that RNA and DNA were co-extracted. Sequencing was carried out using tumor-adjacent normal liver tissue. The receptors originated from a man between 40 and 49 years old with primary liver carcinoma and hepatitis B virus infection.

The J gene is TRBJ2-3, the V gene TRBV29-1; D is possibly TRBD1 (5 bases). CDR1 and CDR2 (germline): SQVTM, ANQGSEA. The germline V and J ends were trimmed by 3 bases and 9 bases, with 19 bases remaining between them. This CDR3 has 14 residues. The CDR3 loop is CSVDGSAGKDTQYF. The CDR3 nucleotides are TGCAGCGTTGATGGGTCGGCAGGGAAGGACACGCAGTATTTT.

To note about this clonotype: A read error is likely, as this CDR3 ends without the conserved phenylalanine or tryptophan. Because the CDR3's place on the DNA is in doubt, the DNA is left out and the CDR3 is given as listed by TCRdb. V usage is TRBV10-1 and J usage is TRBJ2-2; no DNA check was done on the table's D call, TRBD1. Germline values: CDR1 WNHNN, CDR2 SYGVQD (reference sequence). Counting both end residues, the CDR3 totals 14 amino acids. The CDR3 loop is CTSSDGTDTGELSL.

This sequence joins TRBV20-1 and TRBJ2-7, with D possibly being TRBD1 or TRBD2 (5 bases each). Germline CDR1 and CDR2: DFQATT and SNEGSKA (reference sequence). CDR3 length: 14 amino acids. Trimming removed 4 bases at V and 5 bases at J, with 18 bases between. CDR3 in amino acids: CSAIVGLGDHEQYF. The DNA for the CDR3 is TGCAGTGCTATAGTCGGGCTAGGGGACCACGAGCAGTACTTC.

In its sample, this clonotype was seen a few times. The germline gene is not matched at one end of the junction; a read error may be the cause. The rearrangement links TRBV5-5 to TRBJ1-5; D not resolved. Germline-derived CDR1 and CDR2 are SGHKS and YYEKEE (reference sequence). CDR3 length: 14 amino acids. DNA for the CDR3: TGTGCCAGCCACCGGTGGGCCCTACCTCAGCCCCAGCACTTT. Protein product: CASHRWALPQPQHF. Based on the CDR3 plus reference TRBV5-5 and TRBJ1-5, the full variable domain is DAGVTQSPTHLIKTRGQQVTLRCSPISGHKSVSWYQQVLGQGPQFIFQYYEKEERGRGNFPDRFSARQFPNYSSELNVNALLLGDSALYLCASHRWALPQPQHFGDGTRLSIL.

Worth noting for this clonotype: At one end, the junction sequence differs from germline, possibly due to a read error. V and J are TRBV7-3 and TRBJ2-1, with unresolved D. The length of the CDR3 is 15 residues. CDR1 is SGHTA, CDR2 FQGTGA, per germline. CDR3 sequence: CARSLGPSSYSEQFF. The CDR3 region has the DNA TGTGCCAGGAGCTTAGGCCCGAGCTCCTACAGTGAGCAGTTCTTC.

A remark on this clonotype: The CDR3 does not end in the conserved phenylalanine or tryptophan, so this is likely a read error. This sequence joins TRBV30 and TRBJ1-1; D call uncertain. The V end lost 4 bases, the J end lost 6 bases, and 12 bases lay between the germline ends. Germline assignment: CDR1 GTSNPN and CDR2 SVGIG (reference sequence). The CDR3 contains 12 residues. The CDR3 here is CAWNLVGPEAFY. In nucleotides, the CDR3 is TGTGCCTGGAATTTAGTAGGACCTGAAGCTTTCTAT.

The J gene is TRBJ2-7, the V gene TRBV29-1, with D perhaps assigned TRBD1 or TRBD2 (5 bases each). CDR1 is SQVTM, CDR2 ANQGSEA, per germline. The CDR3 covers 16 residues. The CDR3 DNA is TGCCGCACCATGAGATCTGGGACCGGCACTCCCTTCGAGCAGTACTTC. Protein product: CRTMRSGTGTPFEQYF.

The chain uses TRBV20-1 and TRBJ1-1, with D uncertain. Germline V lookup: CDR1 DFQATT, CDR2 SNEGSKA (reference sequence). The germline V and J ends were trimmed by 5 bases and 4 bases, with 11 bases remaining between them. CDR3 size: 12 residues. The CDR3 DNA follows: TGCAGTGCTCTACGGGGAAGCACTGAAGCTTTCTTT. This sequence encodes CSALRGSTEAFF.

The rearrangement uses TRBV5-4 and TRBJ1-2, with TRBD1 as a possible D gene (5 bases). The CDR3 has 15 amino acids. Germline V gives CDR1 SGHNT, CDR2 YYREEE (reference sequence). CDR3 protein: CVRSSARGREDGYTF. DNA of the CDR3: TGTGTCAGAAGCTCCGCTCGGGGGAGGGAGGATGGCTACACCTTC.